This TCR beta chain was retrieved from a study of PD-1 blockade in classical Hodgkin lymphoma. The overall study: Nivolumab 3 mg/kg was given intravenously every 2 weeks.

Time point denoted: cycle 4 day 1 (C4D1), after more than 5 weeks of nivolumab. All the patients suffered relapse after autologous stem cell transplantation, and brentuximab vedotin exposure differed. Study-wide points: The baseline diversity of complete responders showed similarity to that of newly diagnosed patients.

Per the germline V gene, CDR1 is SGHVS and CDR2 is FQNEAQ. This CDR3 contains 16 residues. V dropped 5 bases and J dropped 4; count of bases not matched to a gene: 8. Points on this clone: The antigen is unknown.

Profiling relied on immunoSEQ multiplex PCR, and the TCRdb table lists in-frame clones only, not all of them. The sample holds 25,000 to 40,000 clones, about 72% seen once. The rearrangement uses TRBV7-8 and TRBJ2-2; 9 positions agree with TRBD1. Here the sequenced sample was peripheral blood mononuclear cells (PBMCs), taken before the fourth cycle of nivolumab. The receptor's source is a human donor with classical Hodgkin lymphoma. The DNA of the CDR3 is TGTGCCAGCAGCATCCGGGACAGGGCGTCCACCGGGGAGCTGTTTTTT. Encoded protein: CASSIRDRASTGELFF.